A single sample is the source of the 18 T cell receptor beta chains below, sequenced in a study of cytomegalovirus exposure and HLA in healthy donors (TCRdb year 2017). The receptor library was made with the immunoSEQ multiplex PCR assay. For the multiplex PCR, a mixture combining 60 forward primers for TCR Vbeta segments and 13 reverse primers for TCR Jbeta segments was used. TCRdb re-hosts the immuneACCESS table, in-frame sequences only. Its copies lack some clones; in the studies checked, an unresolved V gene accounts for under half of them, and the cause for the rest is not known. The table for this sample lists 150,000 to 200,000 clones; around 82% of them were counted only once. The ten largest clones capture less than 2% of the sample. The material sequenced was PBMCs. The source is a man aged 18 to 29 in good health and CMV-seronegative.

The rearrangement joins TRBV7-6 to TRBJ2-7; 7 bases map to TRBD2. The trim removed 0 bases at V and 1 base at J, leaving 6 bases unmatched. The CDR3 sequence is 16 residues long. Germline CDR1 and CDR2: SGHVS and FNYEAQ. The CDR3 protein is CASSLAPAGMSYEQYF. The CDR3 nucleotides read TGTGCCAGCAGCTTAGCCCCAGCGGGAATGTCCTACGAGCAGTACTTC.

V and J are TRBV19 and TRBJ1-6, with D possibly matching TRBD1 (6 bases). The germline V and J ends were trimmed by 6 bases and 7 bases, with 13 bases remaining between them. The CDR3 is 14 residues long. The V gene's germline CDR1 is LNHDA and CDR2 SQIVND (reference sequence). DNA for the CDR3: TGTGCCAGTAGCCTACAGGGCCGAAATTCACCCCTCCACTTT. Its protein is CASSLQGRNSPLHF. Filled out from reference TRBV19 and TRBJ1-6, the complete variable domain reads DGGITQSPKYLFRKEGQNVTLSCEQNLNHDAMYWYRQDPGQGLRLIYYSQIVNDFQKGDIAEGYSVSREKKESFPLTVTSAQKNPTAFYLCASSLQGRNSPLHFGNGTRLTVT.

This sequence joins TRBV6-1 and TRBJ2-7; 7 nucleotides line up with TRBD1. The CDR3 consists of 12 residues. Germline-derived CDR1 and CDR2 are MNHNS and SASEGT. V lost 10 bases and J lost 1; bases outside the gene matches: 4. CDR3: CATLGQSYEQYF. DNA of the CDR3: TGTGCCACCCTGGGACAGTCCTACGAGCAGTACTTC.

The genes are TRBV5-1 and TRBJ2-7, with no clear D. V lost 4 bases and J lost 3, with 11 bases in between. Germline assignment: CDR1 SGHRS and CDR2 YFSETQ. The CDR3 covers 13 residues. CDR3 nucleotide sequence: TGCGCCAGCAGCCCGCCTGGAGACTACGAGCAGTACTTC. Translated, it gives CASSPPGDYEQYF. The whole variable domain, remainder taken from reference TRBV5-1 and TRBJ2-7, is KAGVTQTPRYLIKTRGQQVTLSCSPISGHRSVSWYQQTPGQGLQFLFEYFSETQRNKGNFPGRFSGRQFSNSRSEMNVSTLELGDSALYLCASSPPGDYEQYFGPGTRLTVT.

The chain uses TRBV18 and TRBJ2-7, with 9 bases matching TRBD1. J gave up 4 bases and V 6 bases, and 4 bases lay outside the gene matches. The germline V gene has CDR1 KGHSH and CDR2 LQKENI. This CDR3 is 13 amino acids long. DNA of the CDR3: TGTGCCAGCTCTACCGACAGGGGGTACGAGCAGTACTTC. This translates into CASSTDRGYEQYF.

The gene calls are TRBV6-5 and TRBJ2-7, with D maybe TRBD2 (5 bases). Germline CDR1 is MNHEY and CDR2 is SVGAGI. The CDR3 loop spans 12 amino acids. Trimming took 6 bases from V and 7 from J, leaving 13 bases between them. The CDR3 DNA reads TGTGCCAGCAGCCCCGTCCGGGGAGAGCAGTACTTC. It is translated as CASSPVRGEQYF.

The chain couples TRBV6-1 to TRBJ1-2; a possible D gene is TRBD1 (6 bases). Per the germline V gene, CDR1 is MNHNS and CDR2 is SASEGT. The CDR3 consists of 13 residues. V lost 6 bases, J lost 2 bases, and 10 bases lay in between. The DNA of the CDR3 is TGTGCCAGCAGCGTCACAGGGAACTATGGCTACACCTTC. Residues: CASSVTGNYGYTF.

V gene TRBV9 combines with J gene TRBJ1-6; D remains ambiguous. Trimming shortened V by 2 bases and J by 7 bases, and 7 bases separated the two germline ends. The CDR3 is 13 amino acids. The germline gives CDR1 SGDLS, CDR2 YYNGEE. CDR3 sequence: CASSVEWNSPLHF. CDR3 DNA: TGTGCCAGCAGCGTTGAGTGGAATTCACCCCTCCACTTT.

CDR3 nucleotide sequence: TGCGCCAGCAGCCACCGGACAGGGAGCTTCTATGGCTACACCTTC. It is translated as CASSHRTGSFYGYTF. The chain has TRBV4-3 and TRBJ1-2; TRBD1 agrees at 8 bases. The CDR3 extends over 15 amino acids. The germline CDR1 and CDR2 sequences are LGHNA and YSLEER. Germline trimming cut 3 bases from V and 4 bases from J; bases unmatched to any gene: 7.

The V call is TRBV10-2, the J call TRBJ2-1; 8 nucleotides align to TRBD2. The CDR3 runs 15 residues. After removal of 10 bases from V and 5 bases from J, the junction contained 13 bases not matched to a gene. Germline loops: CDR1 WSHSY, CDR2 SAAADI. In nucleotides, the CDR3 is TGCGCCACCAGAGTAGCGGGATTTTTCGACAATGAGCAGTTCTTC. It yields the protein CATRVAGFFDNEQFF.

J is TRBJ2-1 and V is TRBV14, with TRBD1 as a possible D gene (7 bases). Deletions cut 1 base from V and 5 bases from J, with 12 bases between. This CDR3 has 15 residues. In germline, CDR1 is SGHDN, CDR2 FVKESK. Here the CDR3 reads CASSQGQGGNNEQFF. The CDR3 DNA reads as TGTGCCAGCAGCCAAGGGCAGGGGGGAAACAATGAGCAGTTCTTC.

In this sample, this clone turned up once. The chain recombines TRBV4-2 with TRBJ2-7; 11 bases agree with TRBD2. V gave up 1 base and J gave up 0 bases; unmatched junction bases: 2. CDR3 length: 16 amino acids. CDR1 LGHNA and CDR2 YNFKEQ come from the germline V gene. CDR3 DNA sequence: TGTGCCAGCAGCCAAGTTAGCGGGAGGGGCTCCTACGAGCAGTACTTC. Its translation: CASSQVSGRGSYEQYF.

This clone turned up a few times. The V gene is TRBV14, the J gene TRBJ2-1; 8 bases map to TRBD2. Germline CDR1 is SGHDN and CDR2 is FVKESK. The junction had 7 bases not matched to a gene; V was cut back by 0 bases and J by 9 bases. The CDR3 spans 15 residues. The CDR3 is CASSQDRGTRSEQFF. The CDR3 DNA follows: TGTGCCAGCAGCCAAGATAGGGGGACTAGATCTGAGCAGTTCTTC.

This clone has a handful of counts. The genes are TRBV4-1 and TRBJ1-5, with D uncertain. CDR1 is MGHRA, CDR2 YSYEKL, per germline. The germline V and J ends were trimmed by 0 bases and 4 bases, with 7 bases remaining between them. This CDR3 has 14 amino acids. The CDR3 region has the DNA TGCGCCAGCAGCCAAGATTCCGGGAATCAGCCCCAGCATTTT. This codes for CASSQDSGNQPQHF.

This chain joins TRBV29-1 and TRBJ2-4, with a weak D call TRBD2 (5 bases). The germline V and J ends were trimmed by 7 bases and 5 bases, with 12 bases remaining between them. In germline, CDR1 is SQVTM, CDR2 ANQGSEA. This CDR3 is 12 amino acids long. The CDR3 DNA reads as TGCAGCGCTGCGAGGGATCAAAACATTCAGTACTTC. Translated, it gives CSAARDQNIQYF.

The chain recombines TRBV10-1 with TRBJ1-1; perhaps TRBD1 as D (5 bases). V dropped 0 bases and J dropped 1 base, with 6 bases sitting between them. The CDR3 runs 14 residues. Germline V gene data show CDR1 as WNHNN and CDR2 as SYGVQD (reference sequence). The CDR3 DNA sequence: TGCGCCAGCAGTGAGTCCGGGGGGAACACTGAAGCTTTCTTT. Protein sequence: CASSESGGNTEAFF.

This clone was recorded only once. The chain joins TRBV7-9 to TRBJ2-7, with D possibly TRBD2 on 7 matching bases. The germline V gene encodes CDR1 SEHNR and CDR2 FQNEAQ (reference sequence). V was shortened by 5 bases and J by 0 bases, with 26 bases between the two germline ends. CDR3 length: 19 amino acids. The CDR3 sequence is CASSVHGGLQSLSSYEQYF. CDR3 sequence (DNA): TGTGCCAGCAGCGTCCACGGGGGGCTACAATCATTAAGCTCCTACGAGCAGTACTTC.

The rearrangement joins TRBV5-6 to TRBJ2-3, with 8 positions matching TRBD2. This CDR3 spans 15 amino acids. Trimming removed 7 bases from V and 4 bases from J; junction bases left unmatched: 11. Germline V lookup: CDR1 SGHDT, CDR2 YYEEEE. CDR3: CASDSGGPTADTQYF. The CDR3 nucleotides read TGTGCCAGCGACTCGGGGGGGCCGACGGCAGATACGCAGTATTTT.